One TCR beta chain is described in this entry. Its antigen is as yet unknown. Generated by immunoSEQ multiplex PCR, the TCRdb table keeps only in-frame clones and is missing some. The repertoire holds roughly 48,000 clones, less than 85% seen once, with 1.5% in the top ten. This entry belongs to a study of STAT5B mutations in CD4+ large granular lymphocyte leukemia. Whole-study context: Among healthy donors, a particular HLA allele went with more CDR3 'QG' motifs. Regarding the study as a whole: Main leukemic clonotypes were patient-specific, but roughly 26% appeared at low frequency elsewhere. Top patient clones used TRBV06 genes more often: 8/27 versus 2/35 in controls. Patient CD4-sorted repertoires stayed more clonal than healthy ones after leukemic-clone removal.

Looked up from germline, CDR1 is SGHRS and CDR2 is YFSETQ. V dropped 4 bases and J dropped 3 bases, with 7 bases sitting between them. This CDR3 has 12 residues. Sequences were obtained from CD4+ T cells from blood buffy coats. V usage is TRBV5-1 and J usage is TRBJ1-2; D gene ambiguous. The clonotype originates from a human donor in good health. CDR3 residues: CASSLRDYGYTF. In DNA, the CDR3 is TGCGCCAGCAGCCTACGGGACTATGGCTACACCTTC.